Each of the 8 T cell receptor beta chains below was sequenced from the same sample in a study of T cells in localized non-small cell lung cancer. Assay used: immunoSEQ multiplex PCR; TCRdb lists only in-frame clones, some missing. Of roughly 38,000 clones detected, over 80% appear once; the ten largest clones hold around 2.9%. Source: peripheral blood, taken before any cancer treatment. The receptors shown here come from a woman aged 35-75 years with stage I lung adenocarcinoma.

CDR3 DNA sequence: TGTGCCAGCTCACCAATCGGGGCGGGCGGGGAGCAGTACTTC. Encoded protein: CASSPIGAGGEQYF. The chain combines TRBV18 with TRBJ2-7, with D perhaps given as TRBD1 or TRBD2 (5 bases each). The V end lost 2 bases, the J end lost 7 bases, and 15 bases lay between the germline ends. CDR1 is KGHSH, CDR2 LQKENI, per germline. The CDR3 covers 14 residues.

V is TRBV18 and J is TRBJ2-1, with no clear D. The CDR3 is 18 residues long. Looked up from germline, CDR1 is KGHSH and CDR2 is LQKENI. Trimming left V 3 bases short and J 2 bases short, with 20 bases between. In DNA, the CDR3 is TGTGCCAGCTCACCCCCTTTTCGGCAACCAGGACCCTACAATGAGCAGTTCTTC. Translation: CASSPPFRQPGPYNEQFF.

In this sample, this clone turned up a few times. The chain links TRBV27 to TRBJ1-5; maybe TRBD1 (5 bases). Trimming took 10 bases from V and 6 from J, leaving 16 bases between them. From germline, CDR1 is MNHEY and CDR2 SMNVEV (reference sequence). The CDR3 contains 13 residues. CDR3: CATGRTGGQPQHF. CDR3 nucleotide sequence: TGTGCCACCGGACGCACCGGGGGTCAGCCCCAGCATTTT.

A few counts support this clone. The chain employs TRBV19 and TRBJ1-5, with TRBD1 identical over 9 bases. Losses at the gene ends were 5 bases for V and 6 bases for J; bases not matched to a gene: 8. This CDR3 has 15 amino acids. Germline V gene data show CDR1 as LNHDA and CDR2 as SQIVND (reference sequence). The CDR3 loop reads CASSFSTGGGQPQHF. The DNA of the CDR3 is TGTGCCAGTAGTTTCTCGACAGGGGGAGGTCAGCCCCAGCATTTT.

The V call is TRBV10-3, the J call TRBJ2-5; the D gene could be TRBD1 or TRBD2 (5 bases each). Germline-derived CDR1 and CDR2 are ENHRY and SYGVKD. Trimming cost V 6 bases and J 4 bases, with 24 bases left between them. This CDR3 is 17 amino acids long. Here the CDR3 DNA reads TGTGCCATCAGAGATCACCGACGACGGGGCGAGGGAGAGACCCAGTACTTC. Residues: CAIRDHRRRGEGETQYF.

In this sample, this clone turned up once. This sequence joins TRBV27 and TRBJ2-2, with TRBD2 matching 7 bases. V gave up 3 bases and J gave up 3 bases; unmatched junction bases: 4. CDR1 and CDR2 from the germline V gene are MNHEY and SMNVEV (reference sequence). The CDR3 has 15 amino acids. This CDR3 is CASSFWGRDTGELFF. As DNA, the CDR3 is TGTGCCAGCAGTTTCTGGGGGAGGGACACCGGGGAGCTGTTTTTT.

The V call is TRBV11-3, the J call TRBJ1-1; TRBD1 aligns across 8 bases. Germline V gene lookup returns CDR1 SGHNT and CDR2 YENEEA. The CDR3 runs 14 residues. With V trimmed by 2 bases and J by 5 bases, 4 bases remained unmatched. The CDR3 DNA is TGTGCCAGCAGCTTACAGGGGGCTGAGACTGAAGCTTTCTTT. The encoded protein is CASSLQGAETEAFF.

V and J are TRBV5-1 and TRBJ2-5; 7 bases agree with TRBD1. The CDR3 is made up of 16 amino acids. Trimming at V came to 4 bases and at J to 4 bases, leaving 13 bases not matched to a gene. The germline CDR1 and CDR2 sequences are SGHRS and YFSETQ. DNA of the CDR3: TGCGCCAGCAGCCCGGGGACAGTGCAGCGGAGAGAGACCCAGTACTTC. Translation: CASSPGTVQRRETQYF.